Shown below are 21 T cell receptor beta chains from a single sample sequenced in a study of blood T cell repertoires in COVID-19. Using immunoSEQ multiplex PCR, the repertoire was profiled, and TCRdb retains in-frame clones only, with some absent. Among more than 300,000 clones listed, approximately 90% were seen once. The sample was PBMCs or T cells enriched from blood (not recorded which). Receptors originate from a woman under 30 who had recovered from COVID-19.

The chain joins TRBV13 to TRBJ2-7, with TRBD2 as a possible D gene (6 bases). CDR3 length: 15 residues. V gave up 5 bases and J gave up 1 base, with 15 bases separating them. Germline assignment: CDR1 PRHDT and CDR2 FYEKMQ (reference sequence). The CDR3 coding sequence is TGTGCCAGCAGCCCCGGGGGAGCGCCGTCCTACGAGCAGTACTTC. As protein: CASSPGGAPSYEQYF.

V gene TRBV13 combines with J gene TRBJ2-2; D might be TRBD2 (5 bases). The CDR3 contains 15 residues. Germline V gives CDR1 PRHDT, CDR2 FYEKMQ (reference sequence). Trimming took off 5 bases at V and 2 bases at J, with 12 bases between the two ends. CDR3 DNA sequence: TGTGCCAGCAGCCCCCCTGGAGGAAACACCGGGGAGCTGTTTTTT. Translation: CASSPPGGNTGELFF. The full variable domain, completed using reference TRBV13 and TRBJ2-2, is AAGVIQSPRHLIKEKRETATLKCYPIPRHDTVYWYQQGPGQDPQFLISFYEKMQSDKGSIPDRFSAQQFSDYHSELNMSSLELGDSALYFCASSPPGGNTGELFFGEGSRLTVL.

The V gene is TRBV24-1, the J gene TRBJ2-7; TRBD1 agrees at 10 bases. CDR1 KGHDR and CDR2 SFDVKD come from the germline V gene. V shed 4 bases, J shed 7 bases, and the junction held 9 bases outside the gene matches. The CDR3 consists of 15 residues. The CDR3 DNA sequence: TGTGCCACCAGTGACACCGGGACAGGGGCCTTGGAGCAGTACTTC. This encodes CATSDTGTGALEQYF.

The J gene is TRBJ1-3, the V gene TRBV12-3 or TRBV12-4; D call uncertain. The CDR3 totals 12 residues. V shed 5 bases and J shed 0 bases, with 2 bases lying between them. CDR3 DNA: TGTGCCAGCAGTCACTCTGGAAACACCATATATTTT. This sequence encodes CASSHSGNTIYF.

This clone was counted once. This chain connects TRBV29-1 to TRBJ2-3; 9 positions agree with TRBD2. Trimming at V came to 6 bases and at J to 2 bases, leaving 12 bases not matched to a gene. The CDR3 is made up of 16 amino acids. CDR1 is SQVTM, CDR2 ANQGSEA, per germline. The CDR3 protein is CSVTPPGLAFTDTQYF. CDR3 nucleotide sequence: TGCAGCGTGACCCCTCCGGGACTAGCTTTCACAGATACGCAGTATTTT.

J is TRBJ2-7 and V is TRBV5-1; 7 nucleotides agree with TRBD1. The CDR3 totals 15 residues. Germline V lookup: CDR1 SGHRS, CDR2 YFSETQ. Germline trimming cut 4 bases from V and 2 bases from J; bases unmatched to any gene: 9. The CDR3 region has the DNA TGCGCCAGCAGCGCCTGGACAGGACCAACCTACGAGCAGTACTTC. This codes for CASSAWTGPTYEQYF.

The gene calls are TRBV14 and TRBJ1-2, with D maybe TRBD1 (6 bases). V dropped 0 bases and J dropped 8 bases, with 16 bases sitting between them. Germline CDR1 is SGHDN and CDR2 is FVKESK. There are 15 residues in the CDR3. CDR3 loop: CASSQERGGAWGYTF. In DNA, the CDR3 is TGTGCCAGCAGCCAAGAACGGGGGGGCGCTTGGGGCTACACCTTC. The full variable domain, in which reference TRBV14 and TRBJ1-2 provide the parts outside the CDR3, is EAGVTQFPSHSVIEKGQTVTLRCDPISGHDNLYWYRRVMGKEIKFLLHFVKESKQDESGMPNNRFLAERTGGTYSTLKVQPAELEDSGVYFCASSQERGGAWGYTFGSGTRLTVV.

The chain uses TRBV2 and TRBJ1-2; 7 bases fit TRBD1. The CDR3 is 13 amino acids. The germline gives CDR1 SNHLY, CDR2 FYNNEI. Germline trimming cut 7 bases from V and 4 bases from J; bases unmatched to any gene: 6. The CDR3 here is CASTLQGSYGYTF. The DNA for the CDR3 is TGTGCCAGCACCCTACAGGGGAGCTATGGCTACACCTTC.

This chain's CDR3 is CASSWGGQGDETQYF. The CDR3 DNA reads as TGTGCCAGCAGCTGGGGGGGACAGGGGGACGAGACCCAGTACTTC. This chain uses TRBV5-4 with TRBJ2-5, with TRBD1 matching 11 bases. The CDR3 spans 15 residues. The trim removed 3 bases at V and 5 bases at J, leaving 6 bases unmatched. Germline-derived CDR1 and CDR2 are SGHNT and YYREEE (reference sequence). Full variable domain (outside the CDR3, taken from reference TRBV5-4 and TRBJ2-5): ETGVTQSPTHLIKTRGQQVTLRCSSQSGHNTVSWYQQALGQGPQFIFQYYREEENGRGNFPPRFSGLQFPNYSSELNVNALELDDSALYLCASSWGGQGDETQYFGPGTRLLVL.

The chain carries TRBV5-4 and TRBJ2-5, with D possibly matching TRBD1 (5 bases). Trimming shortened V by 0 bases and J by 5 bases, and 14 bases separated the two germline ends. The CDR3 is 15 amino acids. CDR1 SGHNT and CDR2 YYREEE come from the germline V gene (reference sequence). Here the CDR3 DNA reads TGTGCCAGCAGCTTGGGGACAATCGGTCCGGAGACCCAGTACTTC. This sequence encodes CASSLGTIGPETQYF.

The V and J genes are TRBV19 and TRBJ2-7, with 8 bases identical to TRBD2. V shed 5 bases and J 3 bases; nucleotides not matched to a gene: 6. Germline V gene data show CDR1 as LNHDA and CDR2 as SQIVND (reference sequence). The CDR3 contains 14 residues. CDR3 bases: TGTGCCAGTAGTTTGGCTAGCGGGTTCTACGAGCAGTACTTC. Protein product: CASSLASGFYEQYF.

This sequence joins TRBV9 and TRBJ2-2, with D tentatively TRBD2 (5 bases). This CDR3 contains 16 residues. Deletions cut 0 bases from V and 7 bases from J, with 16 bases between. Germline V gene lookup returns CDR1 SGDLS and CDR2 YYNGEE. The CDR3 DNA reads TGTGCCAGCAGCGTAGAACCCCCAGGTCGGGGCGGGGAGCTGTTTTTT. Translation: CASSVEPPGRGGELFF.

The CDR3 is CASALGAGDTGELFF. DNA of the CDR3: TGCGCCAGCGCTCTTGGGGCAGGGGACACCGGGGAGCTGTTTTTT. The chain joins TRBV5-1 to TRBJ2-2; D is possibly TRBD1 (6 bases). Trimming took 7 bases from V and 3 from J, leaving 16 bases between them. The CDR3 totals 15 residues. The germline V gene encodes CDR1 SGHRS and CDR2 YFSETQ. Full variable domain (remainder filled in from reference TRBV5-1 and TRBJ2-2): KAGVTQTPRYLIKTRGQQVTLSCSPISGHRSVSWYQQTPGQGLQFLFEYFSETQRNKGNFPGRFSGRQFSNSRSEMNVSTLELGDSALYLCASALGAGDTGELFFGEGSRLTVL.

The V call is TRBV6-2 or TRBV6-3, the J call TRBJ2-7; D may be TRBD1 (5 bases). Germline V gives CDR1 MNHEY, CDR2 SVGEGT. Trimming stripped 3 bases from V and 4 bases from J, with 10 bases between. The CDR3 has 13 amino acids. DNA for the CDR3: TGTGCCAGCAGTTATCCAGGGCGGTACGAGCAGTACTTC. Translating gives CASSYPGRYEQYF.

The chain uses TRBV29-1 and TRBJ2-7; D perhaps matches TRBD2 (6 bases). The CDR3 loop spans 13 amino acids. V was trimmed by 5 bases and J by 3 bases, leaving 14 bases between them. Germline V lookup: CDR1 SQVTM, CDR2 ANQGSEA. CDR3 DNA sequence: TGCAGCGTTACTTGGGACTTCGGCTACGAGCAGTACTTC. Translation: CSVTWDFGYEQYF.

As regards this clone: A junction boundary mismatches the germline segment, possibly from a read error. The rearrangement uses TRBV12-3 or TRBV12-4 and TRBJ1-1; D is unresolved. The CDR3 has 11 residues. The CDR3 sequence: CATQVRTETFF. The CDR3 region has the DNA TGTGCCACTCAGGTGCGCACTGAAACTTTCTTT.

V usage is TRBV4-1 and J usage is TRBJ2-5, with 9 bases identical to TRBD1. The germline CDR1 and CDR2 sequences are MGHRA and YSYEKL. V was pared by 0 bases and J by 3 bases, with 8 bases of the junction left unmatched. This CDR3 region has 17 residues. The CDR3 sequence: CASSQDGGTGTKETQYF. The DNA of the CDR3 is TGCGCCAGCAGCCAAGATGGCGGGACAGGGACAAAAGAGACCCAGTACTTC.

This clone was found once. V usage is TRBV29-1 and J usage is TRBJ2-4; TRBD2 aligns across 7 bases. Germline CDR1 SQVTM, CDR2 ANQGSEA. J was trimmed by 6 bases and V by 5 bases; bases with no gene match: 7. The CDR3 length is 13 residues. CDR3 nucleotide sequence: TGCAGCGTTTTGAGAGGCGGGGGAAACATTCAGTACTTC. Translating it yields CSVLRGGGNIQYF.

The rearrangement links TRBV7-8 to TRBJ1-3; TRBD1 might be the D (6 bases). Germline V gives CDR1 SGHVS, CDR2 FQNEAQ. The CDR3 contains 14 residues. Trimming removed 5 bases from V and 4 bases from J, with 12 bases in between. DNA of the CDR3: TGTGCCAGCAGCCTAAGGACAGCCGGAAACACCATATATTTT. This codes for CASSLRTAGNTIYF.

This clone was seen only a few times. The CDR3 DNA reads as TGTGCCAGTAGTATACCAGGGGAAATTGGAAACACCATATATTTT. This encodes CASSIPGEIGNTIYF. The rearrangement uses TRBV19 and TRBJ1-3, with a possible D match to TRBD1 (6 bases). The germline gives CDR1 LNHDA, CDR2 SQIVND (reference sequence). This CDR3 has 15 residues. The V end was cut by 2 bases, the J end by 3 bases, with 11 bases between.

This rearrangement joins TRBV7-9 to TRBJ2-7; D gene unclear. This CDR3 is built from 11 residues. CDR1 and CDR2 (germline): SEHNR, FQNEAQ (reference sequence). V was shortened by 5 bases and J by 10 bases, with 12 bases between the two germline ends. CDR3 DNA sequence: TGTGCCAGCAGCGCACTCGGGTTTCAGTACTTC. This gives the protein CASSALGFQYF.